A single TCR beta chain is shown here with its context. This sample is part of a study of blood T cell repertoires in COVID-19. Assay used: immunoSEQ multiplex PCR; TCRdb lists only in-frame clones, some missing. The sample consists of just over 300,000 clones, roughly 86% of them appearing once. This receptor was obtained from a woman aged 18 to 35 who had recovered from COVID-19. Sequenced: PBMCs or T cells enriched from blood (not recorded which).

The CDR3 DNA reads as TGTGCCAGCAGTGACTCGCGGGGGGGCCACGAGCAGTACTTC. It translates to CASSDSRGGHEQYF. The chain uses TRBV6-4 and TRBJ2-7, with TRBD2 identical over 9 bases. The CDR3 is 14 amino acids. Germline V lookup: CDR1 MRHNA, CDR2 SNTAGT. The V gene end was trimmed by 0 bases and the J gene end by 5 bases; junction bases not matched to a gene: 2.